What follows is one T cell receptor (beta chain) and its context. This specimen comes from a study of memory CD4+ T cells and cytomegalovirus serostatus. Assay used: immunoSEQ multiplex PCR; TCRdb lists only in-frame clones, some missing. Among tens of thousands of clones listed, 82% were seen once. The sort gate was single viable CD3+CD4+CD8-CD45RO+ cells for memory CD4+ T cells. The sample was memory CD4+ T cells from blood. The source is an adult in good health and CMV-seronegative.

The CDR3 spells CAGRDRGNSPLHF. In DNA, the CDR3 is TGTGCGGGCAGGGACAGGGGTAATTCACCCCTCCACTTT. V gene TRBV2 combines with J gene TRBJ1-6; TRBD1 agrees at 10 bases. The germline gives CDR1 SNHLY, CDR2 FYNNEI. The CDR3 sequence is 13 residues long.